These T cell receptor beta chains were read from a single sample in a study of CD8+CD57+ T cells in acquired aplastic anemia. TCRdb re-derived calls from the reads in MiXCR, one entry per CDR3 protein. Here the sample spans 80,000 to 100,000 distinct CDR3 sequences, roughly two thirds being singletons. The sample taken for sequencing was sorted CD4+, CD8+, or CD8+CD57+ T cells (not recorded which) from PBMCs. The receptors stem from a human donor with aplastic anemia. The CDR3 runs from the conserved cysteine through the conserved F or W. Size values are once, few and many counts, or a class for expanded clones, and some rows have none.

>TRBV7-9|NA|TRBJ2-3
CAFHGREGPDTQYF
>TRBV19|NA|TRBJ2-5
CASSLGQGRHAETQYF
>TRBV6-1|NA|TRBJ1-1
CASSGALGDRNTEAFF
>TRBV6-4|few|TRBJ1-5
CASSGDSNQPQHF
>TRBV20-1|NA|TRBJ2-5
CSAPTSVYQETQYF
>TRBV28|NA|TRBJ2-2
CASSLTGANTGELFF
>TRBV15|NA|TRBJ1-5
CATSREGANQPQHF
>TRBV15|NA|TRBJ1-1
CATSRPFPGQGGLTEAFF
>TRBV10-3|NA|TRBJ2-5
CAISEYRQETQYF
>TRBV2|NA|TRBJ1-2
CASKLSGGTDGYTF
>TRBV30|few|TRBJ2-1
CAWSGRSGSYNEQFF
>TRBV7-3|NA|TRBJ2-7
CASSSLAGRYEQYF
>TRBV10-3|NA|TRBJ2-1
CAIKGGRVNNEQFF
>TRBV24-1|NA|TRBJ1-2
CATSDPTVPNYGYTF
>TRBV11-1|NA|TRBJ2-7
CASSLAPDNGEQYF
>TRBV20-1|once|TRBJ1-3
CSARPTGTEYSGNTIYF
>TRBV11-2|NA|TRBJ2-5
CASSLDLTQGETQYF
>TRBV5-1|NA|TRBJ2-7
CASSLDGGEQYF
>TRBV24-1|NA|TRBJ2-7
CATSDPGQDNNEQYF
>TRBV20-1|few|TRBJ2-3
CSAVDALSTDTQYF
>TRBV5-1|NA|TRBJ1-4
CASSLPEMIVTNEKLFF
>TRBV19|few|TRBJ1-1
CASSRTGGTEAFF
>TRBV5-7|NA|TRBJ2-5
CASRAGGETQYF
>TRBV19|NA|TRBJ1-5
CASSKSGGRPRYSNQPQHF
>TRBV7-2|NA|TRBJ2-5
CASTQGPVETQYF
>TRBV19|NA|TRBJ1-3
CASRQQGATGNTIYF
>TRBV19|NA|TRBJ2-7
CASSMGREIYEQYF
>TRBV5-1|NA|TRBJ2-7
CASSFSGGTYEQYF
>TRBV24-1|NA|TRBJ2-1
CATSDGVAGGSHNEQFF
>TRBV25-1|few|TRBJ2-7
CASSADPGAERSYEQYF
>TRBV7-6|few|TRBJ2-7
CASSQGDGDSYEQYF
>TRBV20-1|NA|TRBJ2-7
CSAKKSIAGYYEQYF
>TRBV19|NA|TRBJ1-1
CASSIPLGSNTEAFF
>TRBV7-8|NA|TRBJ2-7
CASSFGQGLSYEQYF
>TRBV5-8|NA|TRBJ1-1
CASSQQGASGTEAFF
>TRBV29-1|NA|TRBJ1-2
CSALISYGYTF
>TRBV4-3|NA|TRBJ2-5
CASSFTAQRGETQYF
>TRBV15|once|TRBJ1-1
CATSRDLGGAEAFF
>TRBV7-2|NA|TRBJ1-1
CASSLQNTEAFF
>TRBV13|NA|TRBJ2-5
CASSLLEATETQYF
>TRBV29-1|NA|TRBJ2-7
CSVEDTSADYEQYF